What follows describes a single T cell receptor beta chain. This CDR3 contains 14 residues. CDR1 and CDR2 from the germline V gene are MNHNY and SVGAGI (reference sequence). V lost 8 bases and J lost 7; bases outside the gene matches: 10. These data are taken from a study of OX40 agonist ivuxolimab in advanced cancers. Study overall: Two cutaneous melanoma patients and one hepatocellular carcinoma patient, three in all, had partial responses.

Patients were ruled out by autoimmune disease history or systemic immunosuppression. Generated by immunoSEQ multiplex PCR, the TCRdb table keeps only in-frame clones and is missing some. The data hold around 80,000 clones, with approximately 89% observed a single time. V and J are TRBV6-6 and TRBJ2-5; 10 nucleotides agree with TRBD1. The TCR comes from an adult with an advanced solid tumor such as melanoma, head and neck, liver or kidney cancer. The source was CD4+ or CD8+ T cells sorted from blood, collected in a trial of the OX40 agonist ivuxolimab. CDR3: CASQGQGIRGTQYF. The CDR3 coding sequence is TGTGCCAGCCAGGGACAGGGGATTCGAGGGACCCAGTACTTC.